This T cell receptor (beta chain) was observed in a study of T cells in Graves' hyperthyroidism and ophthalmopathy. Orbital computed tomography, thyroid ultrasound, serum thyroxine and TRAb, and clinical symptoms together informed the diagnoses. Whole-study results and caveats: Blood shared most expanded thyroid clonotypes above 0.001. Through a model of 13 V-J features, ophthalmopathy was separated from stable hyperthyroidism.

The TCR beta CDR3 regions underwent amplification using RNA transcripts as the source. First-round RT-PCR of the TCR CDR3 relied on the HTBI primer set. From the multiplex PCR reads, TCRdb called clonotypes with MiXCR, one entry per CDR3 protein. The top ten clones hold 7.8% of a sample with fewer than 350,000 distinct CDR3 sequences, less than 15% of them seen once. Germline loops: CDR1 LNHDA, CDR2 SQIVND (reference sequence). Trimming took 3 bases from V and 3 from J; bases not matched to a gene: 7. This CDR3 has 16 residues. Only a few counts were recorded for this clonotype. What it binds is not known.

The J gene is TRBJ2-3, the V gene TRBV19, with TRBD2 matching 9 bases. Input material: blood. The sequence derives from a woman aged 25 to 39 with Graves' hyperthyroidism that later progressed to Graves' ophthalmopathy. The CDR3 nucleotides read TGTGCCAGTAGTATGTGGATAGCGGGAGTTACAGATACGCAGTATTTT. It specifies CASSMWIAGVTDTQYF.